What follows is one TCR beta chain and its context. Germline V CDR1 and CDR2: SGHTA, FQGNSA. The CDR3 extends over 18 amino acids. Trimming took 2 bases from V and 0 from J; bases not matched to a gene: 7. This sample stems from a study of blood T cells in healthy people across ages. Researchers isolated at least 6 million PBMCs per sample. A second roughly 6 to 11 cycle PCR used barcoded and J-beta primers. TCRdb itself ran the 5' RACE reads through MiXCR, one entry per CDR3 protein. The sample has some 710,000 distinct CDR3 sequences, around half seen once. This TCR derives from a man at least 80 years old in good health. Source material: blood. The chain joins TRBV7-2 to TRBJ2-1; 10 nucleotides line up with TRBD2. The CDR3 DNA follows: TGTGCCAGCAGCTTAAGGCGCGCTAGCGGGAGCTCCTACAATGAGCAGTTCTTC. As protein: CASSLRRASGSSYNEQFF.